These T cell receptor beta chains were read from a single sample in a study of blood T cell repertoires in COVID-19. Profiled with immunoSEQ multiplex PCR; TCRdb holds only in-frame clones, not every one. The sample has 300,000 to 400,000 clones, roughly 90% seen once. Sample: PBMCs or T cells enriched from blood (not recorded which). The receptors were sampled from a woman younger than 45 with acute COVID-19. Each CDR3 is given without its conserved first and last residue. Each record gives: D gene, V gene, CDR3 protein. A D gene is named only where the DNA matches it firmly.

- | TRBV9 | ASSVGPNTGELF
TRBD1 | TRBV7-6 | ASSSGQGLVTEAF
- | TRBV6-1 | ASSEGSTPNEQF
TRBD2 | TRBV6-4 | ASSRLAGGFYNEQF
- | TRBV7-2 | ASSLEMGPSEKLF
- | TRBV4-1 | ASSQVITGSRKLF
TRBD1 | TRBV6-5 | ASSYGTAPNEKLF
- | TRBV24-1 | ATSDPALDTQY
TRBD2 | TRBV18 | ASSPPGTSGGSYNEQF
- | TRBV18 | ASSLTGDDNSPLH
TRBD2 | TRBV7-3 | ASNLLAGGPNEQF
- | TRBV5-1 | ASSLDPRVFGTNEKLF
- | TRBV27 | ASSPTGYDGYT
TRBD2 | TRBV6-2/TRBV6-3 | ASSYDPSGRGGFEQY
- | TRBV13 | ASSLVQGPENNEQF
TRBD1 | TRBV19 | ASSSYRGLVNQPQH
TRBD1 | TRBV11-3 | ASSLGGTGEAEAF
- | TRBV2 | ASTAGGSNQPQH
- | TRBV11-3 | ASSLDAGEQY
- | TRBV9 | ASSVAPRHPGYNEQF
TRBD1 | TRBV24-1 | ATEGQLDTGELF
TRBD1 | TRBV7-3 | ASSLTGVETEAF
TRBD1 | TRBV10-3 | AISVRTGDNDEQY
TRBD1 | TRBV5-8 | ASSPGQGAFYGYT
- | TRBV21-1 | ASSIAYRFGTVNTEAF
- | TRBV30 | AWSAGFGGYYEQY
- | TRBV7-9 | ASSLGTWETQY
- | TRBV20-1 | SASRRRDTGELF
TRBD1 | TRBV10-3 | AIRLTDPGGNTEAF
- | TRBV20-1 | SASPRRPTGNTEAF
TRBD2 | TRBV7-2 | ASSLLALAGGNTDTQY
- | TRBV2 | ASSDRGRRKTYGYT
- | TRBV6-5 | ASSYSQGHEQF
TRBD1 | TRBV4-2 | ASSHETGSQPQH
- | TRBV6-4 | ASREKREYGYT